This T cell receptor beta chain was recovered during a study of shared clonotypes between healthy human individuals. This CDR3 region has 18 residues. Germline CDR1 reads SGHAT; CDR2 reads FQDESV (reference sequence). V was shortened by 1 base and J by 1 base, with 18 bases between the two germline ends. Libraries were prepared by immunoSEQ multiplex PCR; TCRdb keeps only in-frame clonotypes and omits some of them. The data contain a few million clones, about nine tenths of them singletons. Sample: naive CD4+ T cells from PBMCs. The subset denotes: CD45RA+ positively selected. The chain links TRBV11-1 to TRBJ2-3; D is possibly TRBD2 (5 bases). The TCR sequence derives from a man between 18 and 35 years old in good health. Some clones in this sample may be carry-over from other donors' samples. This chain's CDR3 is CASSLVRAPWGGTDTQYF. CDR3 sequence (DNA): TGTGCCAGCAGCTTAGTCCGGGCGCCCTGGGGAGGCACAGATACGCAGTATTTT.